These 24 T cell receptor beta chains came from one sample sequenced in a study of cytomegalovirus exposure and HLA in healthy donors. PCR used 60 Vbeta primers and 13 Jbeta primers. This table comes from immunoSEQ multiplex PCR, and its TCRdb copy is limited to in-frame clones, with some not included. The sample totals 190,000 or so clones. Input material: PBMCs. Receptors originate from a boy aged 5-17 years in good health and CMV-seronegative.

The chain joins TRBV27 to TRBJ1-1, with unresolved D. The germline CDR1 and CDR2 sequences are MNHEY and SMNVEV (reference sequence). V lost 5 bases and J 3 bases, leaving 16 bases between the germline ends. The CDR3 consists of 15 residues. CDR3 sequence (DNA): TGTGCCAGCAGTCCCACCGCACCAGCGGACACTGAAGCTTTCTTT. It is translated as CASSPTAPADTEAFF.

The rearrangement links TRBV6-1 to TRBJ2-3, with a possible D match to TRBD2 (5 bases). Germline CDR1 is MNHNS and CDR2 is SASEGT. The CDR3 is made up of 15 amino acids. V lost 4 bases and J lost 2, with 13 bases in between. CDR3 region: CASSGGRGFTDTQYF. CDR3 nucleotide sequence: TGTGCCAGCAGTGGCGGACGGGGTTTCACAGATACGCAGTATTTT.

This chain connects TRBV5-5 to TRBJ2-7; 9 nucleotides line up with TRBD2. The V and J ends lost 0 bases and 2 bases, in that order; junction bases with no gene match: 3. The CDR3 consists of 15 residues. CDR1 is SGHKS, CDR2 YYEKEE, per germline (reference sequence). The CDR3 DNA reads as TGTGCCAGCAGCTTGGTGCGGGGGGGCCCCTACGAGCAGTACTTC. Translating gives CASSLVRGGPYEQYF. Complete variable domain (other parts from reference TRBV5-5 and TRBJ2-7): DAGVTQSPTHLIKTRGQQVTLRCSPISGHKSVSWYQQVLGQGPQFIFQYYEKEERGRGNFPDRFSARQFPNYSSELNVNALLLGDSALYLCASSLVRGGPYEQYFGPGTRLTVT.

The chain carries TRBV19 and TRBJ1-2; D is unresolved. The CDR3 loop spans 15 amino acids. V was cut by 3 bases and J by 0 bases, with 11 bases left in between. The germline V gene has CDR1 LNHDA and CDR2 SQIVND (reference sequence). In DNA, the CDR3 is TGTGCCAGTAGTATTGGAATGGCGGCTAACTATGGCTACACCTTC. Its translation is CASSIGMAANYGYTF. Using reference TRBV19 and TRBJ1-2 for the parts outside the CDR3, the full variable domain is DGGITQSPKYLFRKEGQNVTLSCEQNLNHDAMYWYRQDPGQGLRLIYYSQIVNDFQKGDIAEGYSVSREKKESFPLTVTSAQKNPTAFYLCASSIGMAANYGYTFGSGTRLTVV.

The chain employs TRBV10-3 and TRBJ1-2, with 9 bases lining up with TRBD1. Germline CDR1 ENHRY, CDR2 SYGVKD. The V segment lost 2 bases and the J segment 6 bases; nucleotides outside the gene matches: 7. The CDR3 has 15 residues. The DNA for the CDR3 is TGTGCCATCAGTGAGACCGGGACAGGGTTCGATGGCTACACCTTC. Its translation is CAISETGTGFDGYTF.

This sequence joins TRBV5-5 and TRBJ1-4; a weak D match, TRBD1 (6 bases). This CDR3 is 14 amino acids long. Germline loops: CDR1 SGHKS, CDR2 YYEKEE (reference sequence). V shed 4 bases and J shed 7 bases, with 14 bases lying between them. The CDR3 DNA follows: TGTGCCAGCAGCCGAACAGGGTTGGGTGAAAAACTGTTTTTT. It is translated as CASSRTGLGEKLFF. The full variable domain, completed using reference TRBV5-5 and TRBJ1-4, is DAGVTQSPTHLIKTRGQQVTLRCSPISGHKSVSWYQQVLGQGPQFIFQYYEKEERGRGNFPDRFSARQFPNYSSELNVNALLLGDSALYLCASSRTGLGEKLFFGSGTQLSVL.

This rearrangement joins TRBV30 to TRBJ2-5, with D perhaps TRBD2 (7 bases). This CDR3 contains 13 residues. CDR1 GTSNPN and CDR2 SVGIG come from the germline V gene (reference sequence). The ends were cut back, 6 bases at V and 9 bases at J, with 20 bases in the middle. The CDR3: CACPGIGEGAQYF. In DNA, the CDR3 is TGTGCCTGCCCCGGGATAGGGGAGGGGGCCCAGTACTTC. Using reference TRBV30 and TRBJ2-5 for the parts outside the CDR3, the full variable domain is SQTIHQWPATLVQPVGSPLSLECTVEGTSNPNLYWYRQAAGRGLQLLFYSVGIGQISSEVPQNLSASRPQDRQFILSSKKLLLSDSGFYLCACPGIGEGAQYFGPGTRLLVL.

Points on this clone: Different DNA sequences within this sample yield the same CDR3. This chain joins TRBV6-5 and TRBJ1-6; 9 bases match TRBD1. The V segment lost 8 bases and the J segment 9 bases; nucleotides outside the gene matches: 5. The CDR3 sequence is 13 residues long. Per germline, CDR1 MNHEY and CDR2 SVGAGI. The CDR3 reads CASQDRGFSPLHF. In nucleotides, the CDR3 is TGTGCCAGCCAAGACAGGGGGTTTTCACCCCTCCACTTT.

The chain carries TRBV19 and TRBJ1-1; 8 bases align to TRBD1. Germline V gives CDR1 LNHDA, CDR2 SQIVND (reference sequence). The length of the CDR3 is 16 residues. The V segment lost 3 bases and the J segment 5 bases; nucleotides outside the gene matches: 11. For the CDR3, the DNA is TGTGCCAGTAGTATTCGACAGGGGATGGGCGGGACTGAAGCTTTCTTT. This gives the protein CASSIRQGMGGTEAFF.

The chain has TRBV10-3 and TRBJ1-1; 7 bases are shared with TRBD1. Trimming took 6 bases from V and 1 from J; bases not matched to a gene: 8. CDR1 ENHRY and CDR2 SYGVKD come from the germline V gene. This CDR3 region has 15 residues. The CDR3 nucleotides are TGTGCCATCAGCCGTGGACAGGCACGGAACACTGAAGCTTTCTTT. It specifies CAISRGQARNTEAFF.

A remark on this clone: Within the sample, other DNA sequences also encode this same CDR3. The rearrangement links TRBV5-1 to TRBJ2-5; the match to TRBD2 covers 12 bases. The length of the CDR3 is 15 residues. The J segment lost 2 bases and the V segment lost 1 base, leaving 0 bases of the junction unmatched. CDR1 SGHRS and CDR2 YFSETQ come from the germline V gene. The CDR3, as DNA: TGCGCCAGCAGCTTGACTAGCGGGGGGCAAGAGACCCAGTACTTC. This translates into CASSLTSGGQETQYF.

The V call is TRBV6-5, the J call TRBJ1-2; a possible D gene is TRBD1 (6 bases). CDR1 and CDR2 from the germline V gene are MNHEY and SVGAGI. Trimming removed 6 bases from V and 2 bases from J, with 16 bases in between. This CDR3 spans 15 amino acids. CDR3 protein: CASRPRQDANYGYTF. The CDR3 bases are TGTGCCAGCAGACCCCGACAGGATGCCAACTATGGCTACACCTTC.

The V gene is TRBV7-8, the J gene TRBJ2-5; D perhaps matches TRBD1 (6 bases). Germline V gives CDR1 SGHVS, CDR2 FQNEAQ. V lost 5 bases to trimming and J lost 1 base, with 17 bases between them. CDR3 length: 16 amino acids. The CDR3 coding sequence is TGTGCCAGCAGCCTAGGACAGTCACTGCTCCAAGAGACCCAGTACTTC. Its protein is CASSLGQSLLQETQYF. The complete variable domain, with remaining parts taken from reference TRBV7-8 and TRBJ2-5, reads GAGVSQSPRYKVAKRGQDVALRCDPISGHVSLFWYQQALGQGPEFLTYFQNEAQLDKSGLPSDRFFAERPEGSVSTLKIQRTQQEDSAVYLCASSLGQSLLQETQYFGPGTRLLVL.

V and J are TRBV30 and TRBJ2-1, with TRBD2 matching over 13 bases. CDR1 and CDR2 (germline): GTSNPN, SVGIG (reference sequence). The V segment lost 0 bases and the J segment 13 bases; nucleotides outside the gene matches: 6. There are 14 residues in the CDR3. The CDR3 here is CAWSVTSGGAVQFF. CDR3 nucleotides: TGTGCCTGGAGTGTTACTAGCGGGGGGGCTGTACAGTTCTTC.

CDR3 loop: CASRDRGYTGELFF. CDR3 bases: TGTGCCAGCCGGGACAGGGGATACACCGGGGAGCTGTTTTTT. The V gene is TRBV11-2, the J gene TRBJ2-2; 10 nucleotides align to TRBD1. The junction had 3 bases not matched to a gene; V was cut back by 8 bases and J by 3 bases. The CDR3 has 14 residues. Germline CDR1 SGHAT, CDR2 FQNNGV.

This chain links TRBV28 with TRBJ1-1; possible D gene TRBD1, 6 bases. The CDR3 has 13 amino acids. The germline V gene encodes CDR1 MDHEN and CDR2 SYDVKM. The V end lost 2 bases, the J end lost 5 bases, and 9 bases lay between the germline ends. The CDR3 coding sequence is TGTGCCAGCAGTTTACCAGGGGATACTGAAGCTTTCTTT. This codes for CASSLPGDTEAFF.

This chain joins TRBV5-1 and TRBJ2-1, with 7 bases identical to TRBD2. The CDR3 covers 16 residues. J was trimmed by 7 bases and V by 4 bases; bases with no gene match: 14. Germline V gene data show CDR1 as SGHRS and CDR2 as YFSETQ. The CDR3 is CASSPGIGGSANEQFF. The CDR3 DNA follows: TGCGCCAGCAGCCCTGGGATTGGCGGGAGCGCAAATGAGCAGTTCTTC.

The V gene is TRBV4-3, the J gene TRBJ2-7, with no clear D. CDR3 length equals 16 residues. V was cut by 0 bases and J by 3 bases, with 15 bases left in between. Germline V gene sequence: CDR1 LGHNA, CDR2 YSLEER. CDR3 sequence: CASSQDRRNPIYEQYF. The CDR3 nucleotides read TGCGCCAGCAGCCAAGATCGTAGAAATCCAATCTACGAGCAGTACTTC.

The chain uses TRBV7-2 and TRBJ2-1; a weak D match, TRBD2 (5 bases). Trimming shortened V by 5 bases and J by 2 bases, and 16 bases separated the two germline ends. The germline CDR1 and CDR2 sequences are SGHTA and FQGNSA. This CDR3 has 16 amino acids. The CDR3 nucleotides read TGTGCCAGCAGCATCGAACTAGTAACCCCCTACAATGAGCAGTTCTTC. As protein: CASSIELVTPYNEQFF. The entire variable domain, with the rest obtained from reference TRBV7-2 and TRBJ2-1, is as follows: GAGVSQSPSNKVTEKGKDVELRCDPISGHTALYWYRQSLGQGLEFLIYFQGNSAPDKSGLPSDRFSAERTGGSVSTLTIQRTQQEDSAVYLCASSIELVTPYNEQFFGPGTRLTVL.

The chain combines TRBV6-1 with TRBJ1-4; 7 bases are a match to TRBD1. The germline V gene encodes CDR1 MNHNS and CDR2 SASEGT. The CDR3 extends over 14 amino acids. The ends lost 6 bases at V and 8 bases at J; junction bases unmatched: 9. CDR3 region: CASRLSKQGEKLFF. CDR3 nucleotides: TGTGCCAGCAGACTTTCGAAACAGGGGGAAAAACTGTTTTTT.

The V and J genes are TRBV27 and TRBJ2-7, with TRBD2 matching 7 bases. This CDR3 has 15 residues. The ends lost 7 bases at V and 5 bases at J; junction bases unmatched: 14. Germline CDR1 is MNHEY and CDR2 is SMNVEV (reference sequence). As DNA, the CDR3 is TGTGCCAGCACCGATGTGGGGGGGATCAGGAACGAGCAGTACTTC. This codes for CASTDVGGIRNEQYF.

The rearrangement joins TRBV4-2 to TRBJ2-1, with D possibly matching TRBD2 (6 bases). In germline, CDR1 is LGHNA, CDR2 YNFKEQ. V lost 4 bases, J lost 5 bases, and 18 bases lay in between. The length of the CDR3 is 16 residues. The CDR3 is CASSPLLRELNNEQFF. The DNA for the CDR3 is TGTGCCAGCAGCCCCCTCTTACGGGAGTTAAACAATGAGCAGTTCTTC.

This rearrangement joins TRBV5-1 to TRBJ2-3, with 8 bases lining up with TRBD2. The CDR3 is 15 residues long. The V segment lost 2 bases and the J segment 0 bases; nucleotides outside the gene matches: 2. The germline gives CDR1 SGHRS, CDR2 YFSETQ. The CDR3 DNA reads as TGCGCCAGCAGCTTCGGGGGGGCTAGCACAGATACGCAGTATTTT. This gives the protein CASSFGGASTDTQYF. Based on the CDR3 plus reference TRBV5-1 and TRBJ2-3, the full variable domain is KAGVTQTPRYLIKTRGQQVTLSCSPISGHRSVSWYQQTPGQGLQFLFEYFSETQRNKGNFPGRFSGRQFSNSRSEMNVSTLELGDSALYLCASSFGGASTDTQYFGPGTRLTVL.

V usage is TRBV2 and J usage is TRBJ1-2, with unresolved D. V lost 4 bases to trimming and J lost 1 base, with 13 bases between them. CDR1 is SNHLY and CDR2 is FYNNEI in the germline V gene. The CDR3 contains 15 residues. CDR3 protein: CASSAPVALNYGYTF. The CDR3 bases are TGTGCCAGCAGTGCTCCTGTGGCCCTTAACTATGGCTACACCTTC.